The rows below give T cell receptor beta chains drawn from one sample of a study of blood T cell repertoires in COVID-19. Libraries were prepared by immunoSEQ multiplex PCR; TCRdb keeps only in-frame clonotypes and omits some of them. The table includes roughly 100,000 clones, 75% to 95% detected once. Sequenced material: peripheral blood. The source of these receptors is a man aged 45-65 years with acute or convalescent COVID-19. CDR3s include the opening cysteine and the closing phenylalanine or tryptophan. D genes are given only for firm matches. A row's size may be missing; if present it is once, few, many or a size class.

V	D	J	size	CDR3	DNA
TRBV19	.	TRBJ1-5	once	CASSMGTQVNQPQHF	TGTGCCAGTAGTATGGGGACACAAGTAAATCAGCCCCAGCATTTT
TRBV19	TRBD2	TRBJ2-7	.	CASTIAGGYEQYF	TGTGCCAGTACCATAGCGGGAGGCTACGAGCAGTACTTC
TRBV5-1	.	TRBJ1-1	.	CASSGPTEVNTEAFF	TGCGCCAGCAGCGGCCCGACAGAAGTGAACACTGAAGCTTTCTTT
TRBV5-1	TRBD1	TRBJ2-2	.	CASKGQGTTGELFF	TGCGCCAGCAAGGGACAGGGGACCACCGGGGAGCTGTTTTTT
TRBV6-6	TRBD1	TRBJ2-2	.	CASSRDRVDTGELFF	TGTGCCAGCAGCAGGGACAGGGTGGACACCGGGGAGCTGTTTTTT
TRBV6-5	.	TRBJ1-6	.	CASSYSGGNSPLHF	TGTGCCAGCAGTTACTCGGGGGGAAATTCACCCCTCCACTTT
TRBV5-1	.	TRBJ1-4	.	CASSWVTGDEKLFF	TGCGCCAGCAGCTGGGTGACAGGTGACGAAAAACTGTTTTTT
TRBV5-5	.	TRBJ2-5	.	CASSLVGGLRETQYF	TGTGCCAGCAGCTTGGTCGGGGGGCTTCGAGAGACCCAGTACTTC
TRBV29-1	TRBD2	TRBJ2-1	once	CSVRAGPSNEQFF	TGCAGCGTTAGAGCGGGACCGAGCAATGAGCAGTTCTTC
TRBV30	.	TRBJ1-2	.	CAWSGSRAGGYTF	TGTGCCTGGAGTGGAAGCAGGGCAGGTGGCTACACCTTC
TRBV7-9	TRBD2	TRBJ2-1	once	CASSSRLAGDLVYEQFF	TGTGCCAGCAGCTCTAGACTAGCGGGAGATTTGGTCTATGAGCAGTTCTTC
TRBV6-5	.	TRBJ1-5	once	CASSYSIGQPQHF	TGTGCCAGCAGTTACTCGATCGGGCAGCCCCAGCATTTT
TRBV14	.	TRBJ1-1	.	CASSERQGTEAFF	TGTGCCAGCAGCGAACGGCAGGGGACTGAAGCTTTCTTT
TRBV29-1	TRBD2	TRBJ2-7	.	CSVERGASGRYDEQYF	TGCAGCGTCGAACGGGGTGCTAGCGGGAGATATGACGAGCAGTACTTC
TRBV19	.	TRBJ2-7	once	CASSLGGRGAAGSYEQYF	TGTGCCAGTAGTTTAGGGGGGAGGGGCGCGGCGGGATCGTACGAGCAGTACTTC
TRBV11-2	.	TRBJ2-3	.	CASLDADTQYF	TGTGCCAGCCTAGACGCCGATACGCAGTATTTT
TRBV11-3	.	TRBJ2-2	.	CASSLDPYPRQDTGELFF	TGTGCCAGCAGCTTAGATCCGTACCCTCGACAGGACACCGGGGAGCTGTTTTTT
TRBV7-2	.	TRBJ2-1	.	CASSLGPGNEQFF	TGTGCCAGCAGCTTGGGTCCGGGAAATGAGCAGTTCTTC
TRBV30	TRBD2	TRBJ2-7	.	CAWKQGPGGLAGGYEQYF	TGTGCCTGGAAGCAGGGGCCAGGGGGACTAGCGGGAGGCTACGAGCAGTACTTC
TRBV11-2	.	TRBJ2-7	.	CASSLVQVHEQYF	TGTGCCAGCAGCTTAGTTCAGGTCCACGAGCAGTACTTC
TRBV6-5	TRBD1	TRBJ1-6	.	CASSRDSYNSPLHF	TGTGCCAGCAGCCGGGACAGCTATAATTCACCCCTCCACTTT
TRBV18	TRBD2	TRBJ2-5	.	CASSPIAGGIGETQYF	TGTGCCAGCTCACCCATAGCGGGAGGTATCGGAGAGACCCAGTACTTC
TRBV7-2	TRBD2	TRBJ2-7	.	CASSSWTSGRALDF	TGTGCCAGCAGCTCATGGACTAGCGGGAGGGCCTTGGACTTC
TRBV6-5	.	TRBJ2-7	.	CASRTPISAGEQYF	TGTGCCAGCAGGACCCCGATCTCGGCGGGCGAGCAGTACTTC
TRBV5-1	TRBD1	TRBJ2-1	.	CASSLERQGAQEQFF	TGCGCCAGCAGCTTGGAGAGACAGGGGGCGCAGGAGCAGTTCTTC
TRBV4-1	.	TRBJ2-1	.	CASSQDGADNEQFF	TGCGCCAGCAGCCAAGACGGAGCGGACAATGAGCAGTTCTTC
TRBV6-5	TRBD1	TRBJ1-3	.	CASSYLRQGGNTIYF	TGTGCCAGCAGTTACCTCCGACAGGGAGGAAACACCATATATTTT
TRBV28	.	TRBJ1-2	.	CASSLEQNYGYTF	TGTGCCAGCAGTTTGGAGCAGAACTATGGCTACACCTTC
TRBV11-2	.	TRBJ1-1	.	CASSLDLRDTNTEAFF	TGTGCCAGCAGCTTAGATCTGAGGGATACGAACACTGAAGCTTTCTTT
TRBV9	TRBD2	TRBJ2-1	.	CASSGWTSGSKFF	TGTGCCAGCAGCGGATGGACTAGCGGGAGTAAGTTCTTC
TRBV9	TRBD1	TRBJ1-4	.	CASSPRGQRNEKLFF	TGTGCCAGCAGCCCCCGGGGACAGAGAAATGAAAAACTGTTTTTT
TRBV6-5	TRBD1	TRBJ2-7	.	CASKRQGAGEQYF	TGTGCCAGCAAGAGACAGGGGGCGGGGGAGCAGTACTTC
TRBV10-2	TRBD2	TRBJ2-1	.	CASTLAGGPNEQFF	TGCGCCAGCACTTTAGCGGGAGGGCCAAATGAGCAGTTCTTC
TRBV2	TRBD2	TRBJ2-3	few	CASSVALAGGSGYF	TGTGCCAGCAGTGTGGCGCTAGCGGGGGGTTCGGGGTATTTT
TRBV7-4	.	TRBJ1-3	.	CASSKGLGNTIYF	TGTGCCAGCAGCAAGGGACTGGGAAACACCATATATTTT
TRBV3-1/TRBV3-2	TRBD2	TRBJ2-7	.	CASSHLLAGANYEQYF	TGTGCCAGCAGCCACTTACTAGCGGGAGCGAACTACGAGCAGTACTTC
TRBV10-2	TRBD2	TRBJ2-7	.	CASSPGLAYEQYF	TGCGCCAGCAGTCCCGGACTAGCCTACGAGCAGTACTTC
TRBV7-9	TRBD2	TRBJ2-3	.	CASSILAGGPDTQYF	TGTGCCAGCAGTATACTAGCGGGAGGGCCAGATACGCAGTATTTT
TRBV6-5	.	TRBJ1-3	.	CASSYSHSGNTIYF	TGTGCCAGCAGTTACAGCCACTCTGGAAACACCATATATTTT
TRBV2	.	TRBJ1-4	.	CASHTATNEKLFF	TGTGCCAGCCACACAGCAACTAATGAAAAACTGTTTTTT
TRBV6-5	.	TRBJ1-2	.	CASSRGLWEGGYTF	TGTGCCAGCAGTCGGGGACTCTGGGAGGGCGGCTACACCTTC
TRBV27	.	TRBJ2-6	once	CASSLSGVGANVLTF	TGTGCCAGCAGTTTATCAGGGGTCGGGGCCAACGTCCTGACTTTC